These T cell receptor beta chains were read from a single sample in a study of blood T cell repertoires in COVID-19. TCRdb's copy holds only in-frame clones and misses some; the assay was immunoSEQ multiplex PCR. The sample gives 57,000 or so clones, about 80% of which show up once; around 21% is in the top ten. What was sequenced was peripheral blood. The source is a middle-aged man with active or convalescent COVID-19. CDR3s leave out the opening cysteine and the closing phenylalanine or tryptophan.

j_call | v_call | cdr3_aa
TRBJ1-2 | TRBV5-4 | ASSLASSGYGYT
TRBJ2-3 | TRBV4-2 | ASSQGGGAVQY
TRBJ1-4 | TRBV19 | ASSILTGGSNEKLF
TRBJ2-5 | TRBV7-9 | ASSLPGGETQY
TRBJ1-2 | TRBV3-1/TRBV3-2 | ASRNRVDGYT
TRBJ2-1 | TRBV5-6 | ASTRWTYNEQF
TRBJ2-3 | TRBV11-3 | ASSPGLATDTQY
TRBJ1-4 | TRBV19 | ASSIAGQSNEKLF
TRBJ1-2 | TRBV6-6 | ASSYDSNYGYT
TRBJ2-1 | TRBV3-1/TRBV3-2 | ASSQGRGTYNEQF
TRBJ2-1 | TRBV5-8 | ASSLGTSSYNEQF
TRBJ2-5 | TRBV6-5 | ASSWGGSYEETQY
TRBJ1-2 | TRBV28 | ASSLWAGNYGYT
TRBJ1-1 | TRBV27 | ASSVLPRTEAF
TRBJ1-3 | TRBV5-1 | ASSFGSPTSGNTIY
TRBJ2-7 | TRBV11-2 | ASSLERGSYEQY
TRBJ2-5 | TRBV5-1 | ASSLAPTSEETQY
TRBJ2-7 | TRBV28 | ASTPGQGKRYEQY
TRBJ1-4 | TRBV6-5 | ASSSSGAVDEKLF
TRBJ1-4 | TRBV10-2 | ASRDPGEKLF
TRBJ2-7 | TRBV4-1 | ASSQEVGSGGAYEQY
TRBJ2-5 | TRBV11-1 | ASSSRTKPETQY
TRBJ1-1 | TRBV20-1 | SALDRGAF
TRBJ1-5 | TRBV3-1/TRBV3-2 | ASSQARQGFNQPQH
TRBJ1-6 | TRBV15 | ATSRDSRSALH
TRBJ1-5 | TRBV10-1 | ASKKGVFSNQPQH
TRBJ1-2 | TRBV5-1 | ASSPGTEGYGYT
TRBJ1-6 | TRBV19 | ASTDRFESPLH
TRBJ2-7 | TRBV2 | ASSVGGQAGEQY
TRBJ2-1 | TRBV19 | ASSTGRWNEQF
TRBJ2-3 | TRBV18 | ASSPPLGQGATDTQY
TRBJ2-5 | TRBV5-4 | ASSLVGLAGSQETQY
TRBJ2-7 | TRBV2 | ASSEIAGGEQY
TRBJ1-2 | TRBV3-1/TRBV3-2 | ASSQDIGGLGYGYT
TRBJ1-1 | TRBV4-1 | ASSRQELTTEAF
TRBJ2-5 | TRBV7-2 | ASSLLGLAYQETQY
TRBJ1-4 | TRBV7-6 | ASSLVGGGEKLF
TRBJ1-6 | TRBV5-1 | ASSPGGYNSPLH
TRBJ2-3 | TRBV5-1 | ASSDGLAGGADTQY
TRBJ2-5 | TRBV7-8 | ASSFDRVGGTQY
TRBJ2-5 | TRBV7-9 | ASSLGDRDEETQY
TRBJ1-1 | TRBV7-2 | ASSANRGEVTEAF